The TCR beta chain under discussion was sequenced for a study of blood T cell repertoires in COVID-19. On the study more broadly: Acute and convalescent COVID-19 specimens originated in the United States, Italy and Spain.

Trimming removed 6 bases from V and 8 bases from J, with 13 bases in between. The germline V gene has CDR1 MNHEY and CDR2 SVGAGI. This CDR3 has 12 amino acids. As handled by the study authors: From reference gene primer amplification, estimates of nucleated cell counts were derived. Libraries were prepared by immunoSEQ multiplex PCR; TCRdb keeps only in-frame clonotypes and omits some of them. V, J and clone size reflect that table, while D and trimming were determined from the DNA. Here the sample spans under 250,000 clones, more than 80% being singletons. One Seattle source followed patients from active infection through their disease course.

The chain employs TRBV6-5 and TRBJ1-2, with a weak D call TRBD1 (6 bases). Material: peripheral blood. The sequence was collected from a man aged 25 to 40 with COVID-19, enrolled during active disease. CDR3 sequence reads: CASSGGAVGYTF. CDR3 DNA sequence: TGTGCCAGCAGCGGGGGGGCGGTGGGCTACACCTTC.